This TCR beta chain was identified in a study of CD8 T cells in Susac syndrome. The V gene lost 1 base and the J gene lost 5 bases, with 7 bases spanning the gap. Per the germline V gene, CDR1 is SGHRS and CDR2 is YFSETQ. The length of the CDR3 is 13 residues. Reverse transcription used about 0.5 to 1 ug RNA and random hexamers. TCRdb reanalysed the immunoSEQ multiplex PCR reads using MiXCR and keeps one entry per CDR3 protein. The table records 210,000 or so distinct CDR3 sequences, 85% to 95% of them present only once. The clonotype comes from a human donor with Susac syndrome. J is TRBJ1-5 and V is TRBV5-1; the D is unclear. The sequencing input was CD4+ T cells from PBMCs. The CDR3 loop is CASSLIPDQPQHF. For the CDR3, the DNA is TGCGCCAGCAGCTTGATTCCGGATCAGCCCCAGCATTTT. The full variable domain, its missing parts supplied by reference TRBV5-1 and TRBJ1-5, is KAGVTQTPRYLIKTRGQQVTLSCSPISGHRSVSWYQQTPGQGLQFLFEYFSETQRNKGNFPGRFSGRQFSNSRSEMNVSTLELGDSALYLCASSLIPDQPQHFGDGTRLSIL.